A selection of T cell receptor beta chains follows, all from one sample in a study of T cell repertoires in cytomegalovirus infection. In TCRdb, the reads were re-called with MiXCR into one record per CDR3 protein. This sample has about 300,000 distinct CDR3 sequences, with roughly 9.3% found just once. Sequenced: PBMCs. These receptor sequences come from a human donor in good health (CMV status not recorded). Some clones in this sample may be carry-over from other donors' samples. Each CDR3 is given without its conserved first and last residue. A row's size may be missing; if present it is once, few, many or a size class.

size | V | length | CDR3
many | TRBV2 | 11 | ASSRGSNQPQH
. | TRBV20-1 | 9 | SGGTYNEQF
. | TRBV18 | 16 | ASSPRSSGGPIQETQY
many | TRBV20-1 | 11 | SAPGGALGNQF
many | TRBV2 | 9 | ASLAGPEAF
. | TRBV7-2 | 13 | ASADGRGGIYGYT
many | TRBV19 | 13 | ASLGPQGAKNIQY
few | TRBV5-1 | 11 | ASSQDENTEAF
many | TRBV7-6 | 15 | ASSSSSGNNRNQPQH
. | TRBV28 | 14 | ASSFEGARGNQPQH
many | TRBV7-9 | 9 | ASSLGGGAF
few | TRBV6-6 | 15 | ASSSLIPGLRGETQY
many | TRBV6-5 | 13 | ASSPPTGSREKLF
many | TRBV7-2 | 12 | ASSLVVSSDGYT
many | TRBV6-5 | 14 | ASSYSRQGAYNEQF
. | TRBV20-1 | 12 | SATGGGPGNTIY
. | TRBV7-8 | 13 | ASSSQGNVKTEAF
once | TRBV7-9 | 13 | ANSLAAGGTDTQY
many | TRBV28 | 12 | ASSVTGFDTEAF
many | TRBV6-6 | 13 | ASSYVFRGTGELF
many | TRBV29-1 | 10 | SANRGPGELF
many | TRBV6-1 | 14 | ASSGRGGPTNYGYT
many | TRBV7-9 | 13 | ASSNRGKITGELF
many | TRBV7-2 | 10 | ASGRTGNTIY
many | TRBV14 | 11 | ASSQWGPTEAF
. | TRBV4-1 | 15 | ASSRSTSGGAEETQY
many | TRBV7-2 | 13 | ASSSTGTANYGYT
many | TRBV19 | 9 | ASSMTHEQF
many | TRBV7-8 | 11 | ASSLHGGEKLF
many | TRBV5-6 | 13 | ASSKRTGGSYGYT
few | TRBV29-1 | 9 | SVGGNQPQH
. | TRBV5-4 | 12 | ASNSGQGDYEQY
many | TRBV4-2 | 13 | ASSPTQRSQGTQY
few | TRBV24-1 | 13 | ATSDWAGVQETQY
. | TRBV5-1 | 12 | ASSRKQGNTEAF
many | TRBV7-2 | 14 | ASSRGGQRFSYEQY
many | TRBV11-3 | 13 | ASSFGGASTDTQY
many | TRBV28 | 13 | ASCFGGLTYNEQF
. | TRBV7-9 | 14 | ASSFLAGGLYNEQF
many | TRBV9 | 10 | ASSVGEETQY
many | TRBV7-9 | 11 | ASRTWREETQY
many | TRBV12-3/TRBV12-4 | 12 | ASSLGSYNSPLH
many | TRBV4-2 | 14 | ASSPSVKGVGEGQY
few | TRBV20-1 | 14 | SAIGPLRGPSYEQY
many | TRBV28 | 14 | ASSLFRGYGANVLT
. | TRBV11-1 | 12 | ASSARDLQETQY
few | TRBV29-1 | 10 | SVLPTRNEQF
. | TRBV9 | 13 | ASSVAPGVYNEQF
many | TRBV7-9 | 14 | ASSLVGGTSTDTQY
many | TRBV7-8 | 11 | ASSPLGRGQAF
few | TRBV9 | 12 | ASSVQGGRNEQF